This TCR beta chain was profiled in a study of early T cells in non-severe SARS-CoV-2 infection. On the study more broadly: Bulk RNA taken from unsorted whole blood was sequenced, leaving chains unpaired.

Germline CDR1 LNHDA, CDR2 SQIVND (reference sequence). V was pared by 6 bases and J by 3 bases, with 2 bases of the junction left unmatched. The CDR3 runs to 13 residues. Regarding the study as a whole: The VDJdb matching leaned toward anti-spike CD8 responses and overlooked private and CD4 specificities.

Unique molecular identifiers were added to individual cDNA molecules. TCRdb reprocessed the 5' RACE reads via MiXCR and lists one record per CDR3 protein. The sample lists tens of thousands of distinct CDR3 sequences, 16% occurring once. Regarding this clonotype: Its antigen is not identified.

The V call is TRBV19, the J call TRBJ2-7; TRBD2 agrees at 10 bases. The sequence derives from an adult who was a healthcare worker with PCR-confirmed SARS-CoV-2 infection or an uninfected control (not recorded which). Specimen: whole blood, collected at baseline. The CDR3 region is CASRGTSVYEQYF. The CDR3, as DNA: TGTGCCAGTAGAGGGACTAGCGTCTACGAGCAGTACTTC.